The 14 T cell receptor beta chains listed next were all sequenced from one sample in a study of T-cell reconstitution after alpha-beta-depleted transplantation in children. Molecular barcoding with unique molecular identifiers was used for the TCRbeta library. Using its own MiXCR run on the PCR reads, TCRdb lists one record per CDR3 protein. The sample includes 610,000 or so distinct CDR3 sequences, about a quarter seen only once; the top ten take around 36%. This specimen consisted of PBMCs, obtained before TCRalphabeta/CD19-depleted stem cell transplant. The receptors were sampled from a boy in the first two years of life with Wiskott-Aldrich syndrome, due to receive a stem cell transplant.

This clonotype turned up a few times. This chain uses TRBV20-1 with TRBJ2-1; no clear D gene. The V and J ends lost 2 bases and 7 bases respectively, with 15 bases between them. This CDR3 contains 14 residues. Germline loops: CDR1 DFQATT, CDR2 SNEGSKA (reference sequence). CDR3 sequence (DNA): TGCAGTGCTAGAAGGGTCGTTGGGGTGAATGAGCAGTTCTTC. Its protein is CSARRVVGVNEQFF.

The V and J genes are TRBV10-3 and TRBJ1-2, with a tentative D call TRBD1 (5 bases). Per germline, CDR1 ENHRY and CDR2 SYGVKD. This CDR3 spans 15 amino acids. Trimming removed 2 bases from V and 4 bases from J, with 14 bases in between. The CDR3 loop is CAISEREGDLYGYTF. The DNA of the CDR3 is TGTGCCATCAGTGAGCGGGAAGGGGACCTCTATGGCTACACCTTC.

This clonotype was counted a few times. The chain recombines TRBV5-1 with TRBJ2-2, with TRBD2 matching 11 bases. This CDR3 contains 16 residues. V shed 1 base, J shed 6 bases, and the junction held 5 bases outside the gene matches. Germline V gene data show CDR1 as SGHRS and CDR2 as YFSETQ. The DNA for the CDR3 is TGCGCCAGCAGCTTGACTAGCGGGAGTATACCCGGGGAGCTGTTTTTT. Its protein product is CASSLTSGSIPGELFF.

The chain joins TRBV5-1 to TRBJ1-2, with 9 bases matching TRBD1. V shed 0 bases, J shed 7 bases, and the junction held 1 base outside the gene matches. The germline V gene has CDR1 SGHRS and CDR2 YFSETQ. This CDR3 is 13 amino acids long. CDR3 in DNA: TGCGCCAGCAGCTTGGAACAGGGGGCTGGCTACACCTTC. Its protein is CASSLEQGAGYTF.

Notes on this clonotype: The junction differs from germline at one of its ends, possibly a read error. The genes are TRBV20-1 and TRBJ1-2; 10 bases are a match to TRBD1. The CDR3 contains 14 residues. CDR1 is DFQATT and CDR2 is SNEGSKA in the germline V gene (reference sequence). As DNA, the CDR3 is TGCGGTGCTGGGGAGACAGGGGGCCATGGAGGCTACACCTTC. It yields the protein CGAGETGGHGGYTF.

Written as DNA, the CDR3 is TGTGCCAGCAGCCGTACCCAAGGACGCGGGGAGACCCAGTACTTC. It yields the protein CASSRTQGRGETQYF. This chain links TRBV9 with TRBJ2-5; TRBD2 might be the D (5 bases). The ends were cut back, 4 bases at V and 5 bases at J, with 18 bases in the middle. CDR1 and CDR2 from the germline V gene are SGDLS and YYNGEE. The CDR3 is 15 residues long.

To note about this clonotype: The junction does not match germline at one end; this may be a read error. The chain carries TRBV24-1 and TRBJ2-1; 7 nucleotides agree with TRBD2. CDR3 length: 14 amino acids. Germline V gives CDR1 KGHDR, CDR2 SFDVKD. CDR3 protein: CATSGGRTRHDQFF. In DNA form, the CDR3 reads TGTGCCACCAGTGGCGGCAGGACTAGGCATGACCAGTTCTTC.

The chain joins TRBV20-1 to TRBJ2-2, with D tentatively TRBD2 (5 bases). The V end was cut by 5 bases, the J end by 4 bases, with 11 bases between. Per the germline V gene, CDR1 is DFQATT and CDR2 is SNEGSKA (reference sequence). The CDR3 is 13 residues long. The chain's CDR3 is CSASPSSTGELFF. The CDR3 region has the DNA TGCAGTGCTTCACCTAGCAGCACCGGGGAGCTGTTTTTT.

V gene TRBV6-1 combines with J gene TRBJ1-4, with D perhaps TRBD1 (6 bases). V gave up 7 bases and J gave up 8 bases, with 14 bases separating them. The germline V gene encodes CDR1 MNHNS and CDR2 SASEGT. This CDR3 is built from 13 residues. The DNA for the CDR3 is TGTGCCAGCACCAGGGGAGGTCGGGAAAAACTGTTTTTT. This codes for CASTRGGREKLFF.

This clonotype was recorded many times. The V gene is TRBV5-1, the J gene TRBJ2-7; D call uncertain. The V end was cut by 0 bases, the J end by 0 bases, with 13 bases between. The CDR3 contains 16 residues. CDR1 and CDR2 (germline): SGHRS, YFSETQ. CDR3 residues: CASSLGVRPLSYEQYF. CDR3 nucleotides: TGCGCCAGCAGCTTGGGGGTGCGTCCTCTCTCCTACGAGCAGTACTTC. The variable domain in full, completed from reference TRBV5-1 and TRBJ2-7, reads KAGVTQTPRYLIKTRGQQVTLSCSPISGHRSVSWYQQTPGQGLQFLFEYFSETQRNKGNFPGRFSGRQFSNSRSEMNVSTLELGDSALYLCASSLGVRPLSYEQYFGPGTRLTVT.

This clonotype showed up just a few times. J is TRBJ2-6 and V is TRBV27; D gene ambiguous. CDR3 length: 16 amino acids. Germline V gene data show CDR1 as MNHEY and CDR2 as SMNVEV (reference sequence). V gave up 4 bases and J gave up 0 bases, with 10 bases separating them. For the CDR3, the DNA is TGTGCCAGCAGTTACGGACCGAGCTCTGGGGCCAACGTCCTGACTTTC. It translates to CASSYGPSSGANVLTF.

The CDR3 DNA follows: TGCGCCAGCAGAAGGGCACCGACAGGGGACACAGATACGCAGTATTTT. This encodes CASRRAPTGDTDTQYF. This sequence joins TRBV5-1 and TRBJ2-3; 8 bases are shared with TRBD1. CDR3 length: 16 residues. CDR1 and CDR2 (germline): SGHRS, YFSETQ. V was pared by 5 bases and J by 2 bases, with 10 bases of the junction left unmatched.

V usage is TRBV29-1 and J usage is TRBJ1-5; D gene uncertain. Germline V gene data show CDR1 as SQVTM and CDR2 as ANQGSEA. The CDR3 has 13 amino acids. V lost 5 bases and J 4 bases, leaving 12 bases between the germline ends. The CDR3 region has the DNA TGCAGCGTTTCCGACGGGTTAAATCAGCCCCAGCATTTT. This sequence encodes CSVSDGLNQPQHF.

This clonotype was seen only a few times. The gene calls are TRBV29-1 and TRBJ1-1; D remains ambiguous. V lost 0 bases to trimming and J lost 7 bases, with 15 bases between them. From germline, CDR1 is SQVTM and CDR2 ANQGSEA. The CDR3 totals 14 residues. The CDR3 reads CSVEDRLSGDEAFF. Here the CDR3 DNA reads TGCAGCGTTGAAGATAGGCTTTCCGGAGATGAAGCTTTCTTT. Using reference TRBV29-1 and TRBJ1-1 for the parts outside the CDR3, the full variable domain is SAVISQKPSRDICQRGTSLTIQCQVDSQVTMMFWYRQQPGQSLTLIATANQGSEATYESGFVIDKFPISRPNLTFSTLTVSNMSPEDSSIYLCSVEDRLSGDEAFFGQGTRLTVV.